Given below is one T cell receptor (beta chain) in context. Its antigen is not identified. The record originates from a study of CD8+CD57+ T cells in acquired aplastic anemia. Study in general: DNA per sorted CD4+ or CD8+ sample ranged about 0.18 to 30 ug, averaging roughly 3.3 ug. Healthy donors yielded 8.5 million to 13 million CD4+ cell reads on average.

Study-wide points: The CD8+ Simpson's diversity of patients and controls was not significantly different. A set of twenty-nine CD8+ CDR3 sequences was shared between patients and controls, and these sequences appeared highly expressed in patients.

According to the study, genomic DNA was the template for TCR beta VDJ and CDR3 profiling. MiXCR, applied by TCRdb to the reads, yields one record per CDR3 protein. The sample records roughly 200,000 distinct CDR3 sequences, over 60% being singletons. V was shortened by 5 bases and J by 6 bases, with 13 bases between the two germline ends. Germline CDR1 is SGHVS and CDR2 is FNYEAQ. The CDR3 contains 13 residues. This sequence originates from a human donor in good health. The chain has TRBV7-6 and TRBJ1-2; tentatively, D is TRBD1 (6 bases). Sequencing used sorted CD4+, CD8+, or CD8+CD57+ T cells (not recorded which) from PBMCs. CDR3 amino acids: CASSQPTGDGYTF. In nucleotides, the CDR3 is TGTGCCAGCAGCCAACCGACAGGAGATGGCTACACCTTC.